This T cell receptor beta chain is drawn from a study of blood T cell repertoires in COVID-19. In the study overall: Sources were T cells, B-cell-depleted T cells, or PBMCs; the material itself was cDNA or gDNA.

The germline CDR1 and CDR2 sequences are SGHDT and YYEEEE. The CDR3 covers 16 residues. V shed 5 bases, J shed 0 bases, and the junction held 6 bases outside the gene matches. Produced via immunoSEQ multiplex PCR; TCRdb's table is partial and in-frame only. The sample yields 70,000 or so clones, 70% to 80% seen once. The chain links TRBV5-6 to TRBJ2-7; 12 bases are shared with TRBD2. This sequence originates from a woman in her sixties or seventies with acute or convalescent COVID-19. The specimen was peripheral blood. The CDR3 spells CASSVLAGGRSYEQYF. The CDR3 coding sequence is TGTGCCAGCAGTGTACTAGCGGGGGGACGCTCCTACGAGCAGTACTTC.